The clone carrying this T cell receptor (beta chain) occurred a few times. Its antigen is currently unknown. A sample-barcoded 5' primer and a J-beta primer mix were used in a second PCR of about 6 to 11 cycles. One entry per CDR3 protein results from TCRdb running MiXCR on the 5' RACE reads. The table shows over 950,000 distinct CDR3 sequences, with under 40% occurring only once. This sample was included in a study of blood T cells in healthy people across ages. In the study overall: Template switching picked up about one barcoded beta molecule for each two T cells.

This CDR3 comprises 15 residues. CDR1 and CDR2 (germline): SNHLY, FYNNEI. V gave up 0 bases and J gave up 3 bases; unmatched junction bases: 1. Study results and caveats: The lack of PBMC sorting stopped any conclusive naive versus antigen-experienced comparison. There was a strong correlation between TCR beta diversity and naive T cell percentage. More naive CD4+ cells and higher diversity were found in long-lived than in aged donors.

Sequenced material: blood. V usage is TRBV2 and J usage is TRBJ2-3, with 9 nucleotides matching TRBD1. The clonotype was recovered from a man aged 18 to 30 in good health. For the CDR3, the DNA is TGTGCCAGCAGTGAAGCGGGACAGGGAACAGATACGCAGTATTTT. Protein: CASSEAGQGTDTQYF.